This TCR beta chain was sequenced for a study of post-analysis software for immune sequencing data (dated by TCRdb to 2014 to 2015). About the investigation overall: Relapsing-remitting, secondary progressive and progressive-relapsing multiple sclerosis were recorded as disease courses, and subtype annotation was lacking for some patients. Patient repertoires were compared against roughly 11 previously published healthy control repertoires from donors aged roughly 6 to 28 years. A subset of samples was prepared in parallel using single-end sample barcoding, then pooled and co-amplified after Illumina adapter ligation. Broad study findings and their caveats: The control group was slightly older than the multiple sclerosis patient group. Compared with controls, multiple sclerosis patients had significantly lower normalized Chao1 diversity, a finding suggesting substantial peripheral T-cell clonal expansion. When samples were clustered directly using the F measure, samples prepared in the same batch co-clustered strongly, which prompted a batch-effect correction.

The library was made by PCR. Sequenced on an Illumina HiSeq 2500. To reduce PCR and sequencing biases, unique molecular identifiers were incorporated into the TCR beta cDNA libraries. Per 1 to 10 million input T cells, approximately 500,000 cDNA molecules were obtained, such that each molecule approximated one T cell. Patient libraries were prepared and sequenced with the same protocol used for the earlier healthy control dataset. Within a given batch, samples were prepared together, multiplexed and sequenced on the same HiSeq lane. The published analysis was carried out like this. Raw barcoded reads were processed with MIGEC, discarding single-read molecular identifier groups before consensus assembly and CDR3 extraction. Clonotype tables were post-analysed with VDJtools, normalizing diversity by down-sampling all datasets to the smallest sample size. Repertoire overlap clustering matched CDR3 amino acid but not nucleotide sequences to correct batch-related cross-sample contamination. TCRdb trimmed public reads at Q25 via fastp, called clones via MiXCR and kept in-frame beta chains. Rows matching on CDR3 protein sequence are summarized as one entry with the most common DNA and genes. In this record, the V and J calls reflect TCRdb's handling and not the investigators' own analysis. Within this sample are around 400,000 distinct CDR3 sequences, with less than 35% of them counted one time only. The ten largest clones represent roughly 12% of the sample.

To demonstrate the VDJtools post-analysis software, TCR beta repertoires were profiled from the peripheral blood of over ten young patients with multiple sclerosis. Multiple sclerosis patients were children and adolescents aged about 6 to 17 years. About this clonotype itself: Its binding antigen is unknown. No base-level quality is on record; no much larger clone is a single base apart.

The sequencing input was blood. The sequence came from a girl between 10 and 17 years old with multiple sclerosis.

In nucleotide form, the sequence is TGCGCCAGCAGCCAGACGGGTTCGTGGACAGGGAAGTTCTTC. It translates as CASSQTGSWTGKFF. Recombination joined TRBV4-1 with TRBJ2-1; 8 bases in the middle match TRBD1. V ends up 3 bases short and J 14 bases short, with an unmatched junction base count of 12. The CDR3 numbers 14 residues from cysteine through phenylalanine. The DNA shown is the 42-base CDR3, in frame from base 1. The germline V gene sets CDR1 to MGHRA and CDR2 to YSYEKL.